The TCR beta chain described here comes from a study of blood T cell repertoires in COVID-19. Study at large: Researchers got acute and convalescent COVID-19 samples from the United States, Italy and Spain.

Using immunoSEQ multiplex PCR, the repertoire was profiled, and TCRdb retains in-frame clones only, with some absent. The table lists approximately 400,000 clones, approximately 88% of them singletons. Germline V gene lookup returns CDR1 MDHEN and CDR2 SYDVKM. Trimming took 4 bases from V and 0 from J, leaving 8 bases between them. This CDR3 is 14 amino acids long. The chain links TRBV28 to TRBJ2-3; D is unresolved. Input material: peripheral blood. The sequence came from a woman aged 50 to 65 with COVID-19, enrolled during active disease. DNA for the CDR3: TGTGCCAGCAGTTCCCTCCCTAGCACAGATACGCAGTATTTT. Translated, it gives CASSSLPSTDTQYF.